This T cell receptor (beta chain) was sequenced for a study of blood T cell repertoires in COVID-19. Sequencing was performed with immunoSEQ multiplex PCR; in TCRdb, only in-frame clones are kept and a portion is missing. The sample has a few hundred thousand clones; about 85% are singletons. The CDR3 loop spans 15 amino acids. Trimming stripped 3 bases from V and 7 bases from J, with 18 bases between. Germline loops: CDR1 LNHDA, CDR2 SQIVND (reference sequence). The chain uses TRBV19 and TRBJ1-2; D may be TRBD1 (6 bases). This TCR was recovered from a woman under 30 with acute or convalescent COVID-19. Sequenced sample: peripheral blood. CDR3 in amino acids: CASSIRQGNRGGYTF. The DNA of the CDR3 is TGTGCCAGTAGTATCCGGCAGGGGAATAGAGGTGGCTACACCTTC.